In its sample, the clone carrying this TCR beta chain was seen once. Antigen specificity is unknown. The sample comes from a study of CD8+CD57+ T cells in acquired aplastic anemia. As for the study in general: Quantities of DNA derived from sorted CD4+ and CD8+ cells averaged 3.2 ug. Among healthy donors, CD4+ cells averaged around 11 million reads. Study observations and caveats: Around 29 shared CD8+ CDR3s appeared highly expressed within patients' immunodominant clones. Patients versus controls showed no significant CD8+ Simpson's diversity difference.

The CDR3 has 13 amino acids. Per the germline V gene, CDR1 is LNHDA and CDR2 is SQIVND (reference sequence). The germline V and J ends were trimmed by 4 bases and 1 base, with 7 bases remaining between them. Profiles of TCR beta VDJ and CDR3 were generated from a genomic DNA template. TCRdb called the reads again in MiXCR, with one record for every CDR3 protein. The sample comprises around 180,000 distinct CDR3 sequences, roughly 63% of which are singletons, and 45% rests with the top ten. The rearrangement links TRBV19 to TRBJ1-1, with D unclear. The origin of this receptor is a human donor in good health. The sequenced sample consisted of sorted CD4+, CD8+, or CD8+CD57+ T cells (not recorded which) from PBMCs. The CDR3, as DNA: TGTGCCAGTAGTACCGACGAGAACACTGAAGCTTTCTTT. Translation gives CASSTDENTEAFF.